This TCR beta chain is from a study of beta chain features in type 1 diabetes. Findings and limits, study-wide: Shorter TCRB CDR3s, moderately but significantly so, were found in Type 1 diabetes patients in all four CD4+ subsets.

Expressed TCRB transcripts were sequenced, since all the RNA that had been isolated was reverse transcribed. Roughly 3.5 million reads per sample on average were obtained from naive, central memory and regulatory T cell samples. The table came from immunoSEQ multiplex PCR; TCRdb's copy has only in-frame clones and leaves some out. The data hold about 160,000 clones, with around 8% observed a single time. Germline assignment: CDR1 LGHNA and CDR2 YSLEER. CDR3 length: 17 residues. Trimming took off 0 bases at V and 2 bases at J, with 14 bases between the two ends. This clone was found many times. The antigen remains undetermined.

V usage is TRBV4-3 and J usage is TRBJ1-3; possibly TRBD1 for D (5 bases). The sequenced sample consisted of central memory CD4+ T cells from blood. This clonotype originated in a woman in her 40s with type 1 diabetes. CDR3 residues: CASSQEGAGKAGNTIYF. CDR3 nucleotide sequence: TGCGCCAGCAGCCAAGAAGGGGCCGGAAAGGCTGGAAACACCATATATTTT.